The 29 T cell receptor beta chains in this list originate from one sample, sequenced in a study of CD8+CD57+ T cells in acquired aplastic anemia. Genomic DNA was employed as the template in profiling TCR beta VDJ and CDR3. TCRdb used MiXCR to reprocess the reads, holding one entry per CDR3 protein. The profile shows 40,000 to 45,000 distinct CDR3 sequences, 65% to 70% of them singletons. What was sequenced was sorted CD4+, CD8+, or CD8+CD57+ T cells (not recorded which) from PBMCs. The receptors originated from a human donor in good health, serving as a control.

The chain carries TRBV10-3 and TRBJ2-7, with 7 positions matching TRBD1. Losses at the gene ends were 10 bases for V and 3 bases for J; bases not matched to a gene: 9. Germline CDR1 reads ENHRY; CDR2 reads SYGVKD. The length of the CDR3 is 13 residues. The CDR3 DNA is TGTGCCACCAAACCCGGGACAGACTACGAGCAGTACTTC. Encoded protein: CATKPGTDYEQYF.

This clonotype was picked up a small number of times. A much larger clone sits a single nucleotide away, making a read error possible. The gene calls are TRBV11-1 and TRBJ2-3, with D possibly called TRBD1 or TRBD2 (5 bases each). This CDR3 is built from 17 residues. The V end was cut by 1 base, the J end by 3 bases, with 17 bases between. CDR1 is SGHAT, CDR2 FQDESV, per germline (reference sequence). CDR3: CASSLEVLTEGTDTQYF. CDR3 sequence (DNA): TGTGCCAGCAGCTTAGAAGTGCTGACAGAGGGGACAGATACGCAGTATTTT.

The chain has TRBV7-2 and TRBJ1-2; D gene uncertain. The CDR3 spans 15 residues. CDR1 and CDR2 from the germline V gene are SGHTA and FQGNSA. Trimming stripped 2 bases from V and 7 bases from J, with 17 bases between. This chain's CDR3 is CASSLILGITAGYTF. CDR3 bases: TGTGCCAGCAGCTTAATCCTCGGGATCACGGCTGGCTACACCTTC.

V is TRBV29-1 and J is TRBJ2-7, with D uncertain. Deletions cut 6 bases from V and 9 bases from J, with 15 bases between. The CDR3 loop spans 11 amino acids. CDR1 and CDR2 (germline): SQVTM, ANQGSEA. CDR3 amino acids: CSVGEQDGQYF. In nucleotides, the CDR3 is TGCAGCGTCGGAGAGCAGGACGGGCAGTACTTC.

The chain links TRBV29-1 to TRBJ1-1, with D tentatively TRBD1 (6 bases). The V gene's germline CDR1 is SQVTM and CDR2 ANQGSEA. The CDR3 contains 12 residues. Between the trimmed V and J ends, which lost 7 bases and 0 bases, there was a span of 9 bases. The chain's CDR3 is CSGDMLNTEAFF. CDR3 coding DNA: TGCAGCGGGGACATGTTGAACACTGAAGCTTTCTTT.

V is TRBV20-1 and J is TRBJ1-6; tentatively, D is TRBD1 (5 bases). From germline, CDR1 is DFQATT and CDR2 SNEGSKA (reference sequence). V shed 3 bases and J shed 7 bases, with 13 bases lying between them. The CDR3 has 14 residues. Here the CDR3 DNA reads TGCAGTGCTAGGCATCAGGGCGCGAATTCACCCCTCCACTTT. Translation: CSARHQGANSPLHF.

The CDR3 bases are TGCAGCGTCCGGGACGGCCAAGAGACCCAGTACTTC. Protein product: CSVRDGQETQYF. The chain is built from TRBV29-1 and TRBJ2-5; D may match TRBD1 or TRBD2 (5 bases each). In germline, CDR1 is SQVTM, CDR2 ANQGSEA. The CDR3 contains 12 residues. With 6 bases removed from V and 1 base from J, the gap between germline ends came to 9 bases.

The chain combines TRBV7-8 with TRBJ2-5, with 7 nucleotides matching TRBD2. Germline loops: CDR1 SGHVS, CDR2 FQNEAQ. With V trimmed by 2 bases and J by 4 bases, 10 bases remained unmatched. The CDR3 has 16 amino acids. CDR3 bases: TGTGCCAGCAGCTTATTAGGGGTGTCGGGGGGAGAGACCCAGTACTTC. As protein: CASSLLGVSGGETQYF.

The CDR3 is CASSPESNYGYTF. The CDR3 DNA reads TGCGCCAGCTCCCCCGAAAGTAACTATGGCTACACCTTC. V usage is TRBV5-1 and J usage is TRBJ1-2; no clear D gene. V was trimmed by 7 bases and J by 1 base, leaving 11 bases between them. This CDR3 contains 13 residues. Germline assignment: CDR1 SGHRS and CDR2 YFSETQ. Full variable domain (missing parts from reference TRBV5-1 and TRBJ1-2): KAGVTQTPRYLIKTRGQQVTLSCSPISGHRSVSWYQQTPGQGLQFLFEYFSETQRNKGNFPGRFSGRQFSNSRSEMNVSTLELGDSALYLCASSPESNYGYTFGSGTRLTVV.

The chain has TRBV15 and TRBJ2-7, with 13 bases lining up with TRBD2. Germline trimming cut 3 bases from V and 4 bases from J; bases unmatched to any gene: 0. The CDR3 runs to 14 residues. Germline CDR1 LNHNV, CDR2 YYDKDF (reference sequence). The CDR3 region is CATSRGLAGYEQYF. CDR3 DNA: TGTGCCACCAGCAGGGGACTAGCGGGGTACGAGCAGTACTTC. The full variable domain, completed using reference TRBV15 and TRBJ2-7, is DAMVIQNPRYQVTQFGKPVTLSCSQTLNHNVMYWYQQKSSQAPKLLFHYYDKDFNNEADTPDNFQSRRPNTSFCFLDIRSPGLGDTAMYLCATSRGLAGYEQYFGPGTRLTVT.

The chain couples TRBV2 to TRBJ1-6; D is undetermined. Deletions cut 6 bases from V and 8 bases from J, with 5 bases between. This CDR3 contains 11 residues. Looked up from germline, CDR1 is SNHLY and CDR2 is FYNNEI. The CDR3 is CASSPDSPLHF. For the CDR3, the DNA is TGTGCCAGCAGCCCCGATTCACCCCTCCACTTT. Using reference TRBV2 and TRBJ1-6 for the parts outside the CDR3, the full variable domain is EPEVTQTPSHQVTQMGQEVILRCVPISNHLYFYWYRQILGQKVEFLVSFYNNEISEKSEIFDDQFSVERPDGSNFTLKIRSTKLEDSAMYFCASSPDSPLHFGNGTRLTVT.

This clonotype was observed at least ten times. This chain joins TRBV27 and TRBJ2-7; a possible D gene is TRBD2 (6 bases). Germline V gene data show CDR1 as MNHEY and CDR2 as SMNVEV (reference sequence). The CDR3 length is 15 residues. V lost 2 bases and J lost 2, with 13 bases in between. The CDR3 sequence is CASSLGRDGPYEQYF. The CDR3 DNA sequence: TGTGCCAGCAGTTTAGGGCGGGACGGCCCCTACGAGCAGTACTTC.

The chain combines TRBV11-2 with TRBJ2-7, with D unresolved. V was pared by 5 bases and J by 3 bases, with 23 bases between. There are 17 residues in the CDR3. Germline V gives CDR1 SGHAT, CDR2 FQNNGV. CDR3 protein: CASSGREGPLLIYEQYF. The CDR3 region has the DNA TGTGCCAGCAGCGGAAGAGAAGGACCCCTCTTAATCTACGAGCAGTACTTC.

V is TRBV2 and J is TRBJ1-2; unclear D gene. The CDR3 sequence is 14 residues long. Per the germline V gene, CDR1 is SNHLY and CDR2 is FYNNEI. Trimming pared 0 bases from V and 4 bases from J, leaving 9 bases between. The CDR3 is CASSEAAGSYGYTF. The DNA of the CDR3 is TGTGCCAGCAGTGAAGCGGCGGGGTCCTATGGCTACACCTTC.

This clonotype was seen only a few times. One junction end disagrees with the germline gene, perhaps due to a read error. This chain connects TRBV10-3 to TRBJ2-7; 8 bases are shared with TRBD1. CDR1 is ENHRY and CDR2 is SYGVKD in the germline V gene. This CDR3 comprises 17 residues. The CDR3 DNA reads TGTGCCAGCAGTCCCACCATTCAGGGGGCGCCTACCTACGAGCAGTACTTC. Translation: CASSPTIQGAPTYEQYF.

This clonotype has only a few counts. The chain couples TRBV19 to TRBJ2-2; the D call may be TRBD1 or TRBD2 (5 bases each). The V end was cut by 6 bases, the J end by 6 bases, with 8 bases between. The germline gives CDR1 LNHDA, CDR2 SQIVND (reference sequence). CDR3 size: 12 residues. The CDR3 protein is CASRTGPGELFF. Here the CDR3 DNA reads TGTGCCAGTAGAACGGGGCCCGGGGAGCTGTTTTTT.

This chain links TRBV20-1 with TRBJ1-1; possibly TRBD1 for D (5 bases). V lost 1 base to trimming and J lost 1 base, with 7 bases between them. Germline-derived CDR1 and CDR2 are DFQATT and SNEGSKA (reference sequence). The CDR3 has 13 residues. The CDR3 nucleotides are TGCAGTGCTAGAGGAACAGGGAACACTGAAGCTTTCTTT. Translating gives CSARGTGNTEAFF.

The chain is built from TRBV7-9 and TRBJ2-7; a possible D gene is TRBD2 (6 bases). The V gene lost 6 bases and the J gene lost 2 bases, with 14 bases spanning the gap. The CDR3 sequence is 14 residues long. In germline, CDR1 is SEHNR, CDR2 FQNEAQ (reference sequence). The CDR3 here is CASSATGRTYEQYF. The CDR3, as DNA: TGTGCCAGCAGTGCGACCGGGAGAACCTACGAGCAGTACTTC.

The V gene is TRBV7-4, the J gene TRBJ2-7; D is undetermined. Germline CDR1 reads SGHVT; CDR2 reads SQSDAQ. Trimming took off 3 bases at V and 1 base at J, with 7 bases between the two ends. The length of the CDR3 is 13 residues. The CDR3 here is CASSFTQSYEQYF. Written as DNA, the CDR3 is TGTGCCAGCAGCTTTACCCAGTCCTACGAGCAGTACTTC.

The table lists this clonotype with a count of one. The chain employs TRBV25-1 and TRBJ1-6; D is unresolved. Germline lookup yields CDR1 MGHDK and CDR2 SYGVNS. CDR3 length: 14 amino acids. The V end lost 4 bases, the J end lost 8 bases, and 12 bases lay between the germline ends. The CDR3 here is CASSVHRPYSPLHF. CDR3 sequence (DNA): TGTGCCAGCAGTGTCCATCGTCCCTATTCACCCCTCCACTTT.

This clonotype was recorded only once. CDR3 sequence (DNA): TGTGCCAGCAGCGCCATCTACGAGCAGTACTTC. Protein: CASSAIYEQYF. This sequence joins TRBV7-2 and TRBJ2-7; the D is unclear. Trimming took 5 bases from V and 3 from J, leaving 5 bases between them. CDR3 size: 11 residues. Germline V lookup: CDR1 SGHTA, CDR2 FQGNSA.

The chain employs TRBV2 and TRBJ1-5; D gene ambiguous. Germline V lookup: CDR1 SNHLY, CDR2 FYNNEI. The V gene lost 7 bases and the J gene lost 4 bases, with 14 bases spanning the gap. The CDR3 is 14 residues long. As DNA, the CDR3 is TGTGCCAGCAATGGACGGGAAACTAATCAGCCCCAGCATTTT. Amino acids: CASNGRETNQPQHF.

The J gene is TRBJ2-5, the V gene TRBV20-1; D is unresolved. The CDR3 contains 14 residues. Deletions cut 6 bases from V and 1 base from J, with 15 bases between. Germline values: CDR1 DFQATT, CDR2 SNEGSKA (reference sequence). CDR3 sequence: CSAYPGRSQETQYF. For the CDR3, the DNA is TGCAGTGCGTATCCTGGACGGAGCCAAGAGACCCAGTACTTC.

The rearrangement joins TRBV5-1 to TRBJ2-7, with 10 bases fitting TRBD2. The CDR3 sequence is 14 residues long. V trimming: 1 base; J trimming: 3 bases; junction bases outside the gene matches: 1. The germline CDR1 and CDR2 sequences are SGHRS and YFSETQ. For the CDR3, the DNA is TGCGCCAGCAGCTTGCGGACTAGCGGCTACGAGCAGTACTTC. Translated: CASSLRTSGYEQYF.

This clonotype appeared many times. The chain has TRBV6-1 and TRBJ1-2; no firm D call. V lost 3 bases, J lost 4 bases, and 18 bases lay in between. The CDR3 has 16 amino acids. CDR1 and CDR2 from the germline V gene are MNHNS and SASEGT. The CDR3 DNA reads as TGTGCCAGCAGTGATTTTGGGAGATCTGTTGTCTATGGCTACACCTTC. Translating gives CASSDFGRSVVYGYTF.

CDR3 protein: CASSLGQKDSPLHF. The DNA of the CDR3 is TGTGCCAGCAGTTTGGGACAAAAGGATTCACCCCTCCACTTT. This chain connects TRBV2 to TRBJ1-6, with D maybe TRBD1 (6 bases). This CDR3 has 14 residues. Germline V CDR1 and CDR2: SNHLY, FYNNEI. V was cut by 5 bases and J by 8 bases, with 13 bases left in between.

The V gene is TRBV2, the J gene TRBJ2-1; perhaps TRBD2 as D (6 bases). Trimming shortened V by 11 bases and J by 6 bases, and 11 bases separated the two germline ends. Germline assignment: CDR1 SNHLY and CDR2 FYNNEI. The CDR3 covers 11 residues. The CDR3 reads CAGGLGNEQFF. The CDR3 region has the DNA TGTGCCGGAGGGCTTGGCAATGAGCAGTTCTTC.

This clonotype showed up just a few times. CDR3 sequence reads: CASSIRGQVEAFF. DNA for the CDR3: TGTGCCAGTAGTATCAGAGGACAGGTTGAAGCTTTCTTT. This chain connects TRBV19 to TRBJ1-1, with 7 bases that match TRBD1. The germline V gene has CDR1 LNHDA and CDR2 SQIVND (reference sequence). Unmatched junction bases numbered 5, after V lost 3 bases and J lost 7 bases. The CDR3 runs 13 residues.

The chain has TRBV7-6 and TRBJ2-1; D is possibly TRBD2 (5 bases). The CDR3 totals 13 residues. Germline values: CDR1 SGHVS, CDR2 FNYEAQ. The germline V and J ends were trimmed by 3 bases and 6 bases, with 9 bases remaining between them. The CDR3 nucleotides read TGTGCCAGCAGCTTCGGTCGGGGCAATGAGCAGTTCTTC. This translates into CASSFGRGNEQFF.